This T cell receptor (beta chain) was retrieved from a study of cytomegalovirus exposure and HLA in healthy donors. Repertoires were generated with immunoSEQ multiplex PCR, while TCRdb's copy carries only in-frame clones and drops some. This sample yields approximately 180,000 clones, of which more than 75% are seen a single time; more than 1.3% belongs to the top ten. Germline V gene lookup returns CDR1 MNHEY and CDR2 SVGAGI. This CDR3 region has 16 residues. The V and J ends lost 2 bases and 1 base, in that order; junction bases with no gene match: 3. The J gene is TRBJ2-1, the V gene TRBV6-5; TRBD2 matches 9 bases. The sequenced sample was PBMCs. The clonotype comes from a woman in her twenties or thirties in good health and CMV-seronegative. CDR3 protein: CASSYELAGSYNEQFF. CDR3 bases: TGTGCCAGCAGTTACGAACTAGCGGGTTCCTACAATGAGCAGTTCTTC.